Listed here are 14 T cell receptor beta chains from one sample, sequenced in a study of OX40 agonist ivuxolimab in advanced cancers. Generated by immunoSEQ multiplex PCR, the TCRdb table keeps only in-frame clones and is missing some. Of nearly 45,000 clones in the sample, 84% were seen once. Sequenced material: CD4+ or CD8+ T cells sorted from blood, taken in a trial of the OX40 agonist ivuxolimab. These receptors were obtained from an adult with an advanced solid tumor such as melanoma, head and neck, liver or kidney cancer.

The V call is TRBV11-2, the J call TRBJ2-7; the match to TRBD2 covers 8 bases. The CDR3 spans 13 residues. J was trimmed by 3 bases and V by 5 bases; bases with no gene match: 3. Germline CDR1 is SGHAT and CDR2 is FQNNGV. This chain's CDR3 is CASSPTSDYEQYF. The CDR3, as DNA: TGTGCCAGCAGCCCGACTAGCGACTACGAGCAGTACTTC.

The rearrangement links TRBV5-4 to TRBJ1-2; D uncertain. Trimming stripped 3 bases from V and 1 base from J, with 10 bases between. The CDR3 covers 14 residues. Germline V gene sequence: CDR1 SGHNT, CDR2 YYREEE (reference sequence). CDR3 in DNA: TGTGCCAGCAGCTCTCAGGACGTTAACTATGGCTACACCTTC. This sequence encodes CASSSQDVNYGYTF.

This clone was counted between two and nine times. The J gene is TRBJ2-7, the V gene TRBV27, with 10 bases lining up with TRBD2. Trimming cost V 7 bases and J 2 bases; bases outside gene matches: 2. The CDR3 covers 13 residues. Germline V lookup: CDR1 MNHEY, CDR2 SMNVEV (reference sequence). The chain's CDR3 is CASKREGPYEQYF. Written as DNA, the CDR3 is TGTGCCAGCAAGCGGGAGGGCCCCTACGAGCAGTACTTC.

The chain couples TRBV4-1 to TRBJ2-1; TRBD2 agrees at 7 bases. Germline V gene lookup returns CDR1 MGHRA and CDR2 YSYEKL. Trimming took 2 bases from V and 10 from J; bases not matched to a gene: 8. This CDR3 contains 14 residues. The chain's CDR3 is CASSQLGSGNEQFF. The CDR3 DNA follows: TGCGCCAGCAGCCAATTGGGGAGCGGGAACGAGCAGTTCTTC.

The gene calls are TRBV28 and TRBJ2-3; TRBD2 aligns across 16 bases. Germline V gene data show CDR1 as MDHEN and CDR2 as SYDVKM. With V trimmed by 3 bases and J by 4 bases, 19 bases remained unmatched. This CDR3 has 22 residues. CDR3 in DNA: TGTGCCAGCAGTTTTCGGTTCGGATCCGGGACTAGCGGGGGGGCAGAAGCAGATACGCAGTATTTT. This translates into CASSFRFGSGTSGGAEADTQYF.

The rearrangement links TRBV11-2 to TRBJ2-7; maybe TRBD2 (6 bases). Germline-derived CDR1 and CDR2 are SGHAT and FQNNGV. The CDR3 has 14 residues. The V end was cut by 4 bases, the J end by 2 bases, with 12 bases between. CDR3 amino acids: CASSSGTPPYEQYF. The CDR3 DNA reads as TGTGCCAGCAGCTCCGGGACTCCCCCCTACGAGCAGTACTTC. Filled out from reference TRBV11-2 and TRBJ2-7, the complete variable domain reads EAGVAQSPRYKIIEKRQSVAFWCNPISGHATLYWYQQILGQGPKLLIQFQNNGVVDDSQLPKDRFSAERLKGVDSTLKIQPAKLEDSAVYLCASSSGTPPYEQYFGPGTRLTVT.

The J gene is TRBJ2-7, the V gene TRBV27; TRBD2 is a possible D gene (6 bases). CDR3 length equals 16 residues. V lost 7 bases and J 2 bases, leaving 21 bases between the germline ends. The germline gives CDR1 MNHEY, CDR2 SMNVEV (reference sequence). The CDR3 region is CASKPLVGGGTYEQYF. The CDR3 DNA reads as TGTGCCAGCAAACCCCTGGTCGGCGGAGGGACCTACGAGCAGTACTTC.

The V gene is TRBV7-9, the J gene TRBJ2-7; D is perhaps TRBD1 (6 bases). The CDR3 is 13 amino acids. V was trimmed by 5 bases and J by 6 bases, leaving 14 bases between them. CDR1 and CDR2 (germline): SEHNR, FQNEAQ (reference sequence). This CDR3 is CASSKIQGGEQYF. The CDR3 region has the DNA TGTGCCAGCAGCAAGATACAGGGCGGCGAGCAGTACTTC.

The gene calls are TRBV13 and TRBJ2-7; 7 positions match TRBD2. Germline CDR1 is PRHDT and CDR2 is FYEKMQ (reference sequence). The CDR3 contains 14 residues. After removal of 6 bases from V and 3 bases from J, the junction contained 8 bases not matched to a gene. This CDR3 reads CASRLMGGVYEQYF. CDR3 sequence (DNA): TGTGCCAGCAGACTGATGGGAGGGGTCTACGAGCAGTACTTC.

The J gene is TRBJ2-3, the V gene TRBV9; 10 bases are a match to TRBD2. Germline CDR1 is SGDLS and CDR2 is YYNGEE. V shed 4 bases and J 4 bases; nucleotides not matched to a gene: 12. The CDR3 totals 17 residues. The CDR3 sequence: CASSPRDSSGGSDTQYF. For the CDR3, the DNA is TGTGCCAGCAGCCCCCGGGATTCTAGCGGGGGATCAGATACGCAGTATTTT. Full variable domain (outside the CDR3, taken from reference TRBV9 and TRBJ2-3): DSGVTQTPKHLITATGQRVTLRCSPRSGDLSVYWYQQSLDQGLQFLIQYYNGEERAKGNILERFSAQQFPDLHSELNLSSLELGDSALYFCASSPRDSSGGSDTQYFGPGTRLTVL.

The rearrangement joins TRBV27 to TRBJ2-3; D possibly corresponds to TRBD1 (5 bases). From germline, CDR1 is MNHEY and CDR2 SMNVEV (reference sequence). CDR3 length equals 12 residues. V was trimmed by 5 bases and J by 14 bases, leaving 17 bases between them. The CDR3 reads CASSPYRLRWYF. CDR3 DNA sequence: TGTGCCAGCAGTCCCTACAGGCTCCGATGGTATTTT.

This chain joins TRBV14 and TRBJ1-3, with D maybe TRBD1 (5 bases). V was pared by 3 bases and J by 9 bases, with 6 bases between. Germline V gene sequence: CDR1 SGHDN, CDR2 FVKESK. The CDR3 spans 11 residues. The chain's CDR3 is CASSQGGTIYF. CDR3 DNA sequence: TGTGCCAGCAGCCAGGGGGGCACCATATATTTT.

The chain joins TRBV19 to TRBJ2-1, with TRBD2 identical over 7 bases. This CDR3 contains 18 residues. Trimming took 3 bases from V and 0 from J; bases not matched to a gene: 11. CDR1 is LNHDA, CDR2 SQIVND, per germline (reference sequence). The chain's CDR3 is CASSIFASGLYSYNEQFF. CDR3 nucleotide sequence: TGTGCCAGTAGTATCTTCGCTAGCGGCTTATACTCCTACAATGAGCAGTTCTTC.

The chain combines TRBV5-4 with TRBJ2-1; 11 positions agree with TRBD2. The V gene's germline CDR1 is SGHNT and CDR2 YYREEE (reference sequence). CDR3 length: 14 residues. The V and J ends lost 5 bases and 8 bases, in that order; junction bases with no gene match: 6. The CDR3 here is CASRGASGGHEQFF. The CDR3 bases are TGTGCCAGCAGAGGCGCTAGCGGGGGGCATGAGCAGTTCTTC.